Presented here are 2 T cell receptor beta chains from one specimen sequenced in a study of blood T cell repertoires in COVID-19. Assay used: immunoSEQ multiplex PCR; TCRdb lists only in-frame clones, some missing. The table has a few hundred thousand clones, approximately 80% seen once. Source material: PBMCs or T cells enriched from blood (not recorded which). These receptors were obtained from a man between 40 and 49 years old who had recovered from COVID-19.

The rearrangement links TRBV19 to TRBJ2-5; 11 nucleotides align to TRBD2. The V gene end was trimmed by 8 bases and the J gene end by 2 bases; junction bases not matched to a gene: 1. The germline gives CDR1 LNHDA, CDR2 SQIVND (reference sequence). CDR3 length equals 13 residues. As DNA, the CDR3 is TGTGCCAGTGGGACTAGCGGACAAGAGACCCAGTACTTC. Translating it yields CASGTSGQETQYF.

The chain carries TRBV24-1 and TRBJ2-1, with TRBD2 matching over 8 bases. CDR3 length: 14 residues. From germline, CDR1 is KGHDR and CDR2 SFDVKD. Germline trimming cut 9 bases from V and 1 base from J; bases unmatched to any gene: 4. CDR3 nucleotide sequence: TGTGCCACCGAAGCGGGAGCTTCCTACAATGAGCAGTTCTTC. The encoded protein is CATEAGASYNEQFF.